These 8 T cell receptor beta chains originate from one sample sequenced in a study of regulatory T cells in long-lasting Graves disease. Time point reported: newly diagnosed GD, antithyroid drugs for less than 3 months. Following extraction of RNA from PBMCs, that RNA was used to make the TCR library. Arm-PCR of CDR3 regions with iRepertoire HTBI primers generated TCR beta libraries. TCRdb analysed the multiplex PCR reads with MiXCR anew, one entry per CDR3 protein. The sample includes hundreds of thousands of distinct CDR3 sequences, more than 15% of them seen just once. These data are also associated with another study on T cells in Graves' hyperthyroidism and ophthalmopathy.

The input for sequencing was peripheral blood mononuclear cells (PBMCs), taken at new diagnosis, from a patient treated with antithyroid drugs. The receptors come from a woman aged 40 to 65 with Graves disease.

This clonotype has a count of ten or more. The V and J genes are TRBV20-1 and TRBJ2-2; D remains unclear. Trimming took 0 bases from V and 7 from J, leaving 9 bases between them. Germline V gene data show CDR1 as DFQATT and CDR2 as SNEGSKA (reference sequence). The CDR3 length is 13 residues. The CDR3 sequence: CSARDVGDGELFF. The CDR3 DNA reads as TGCAGTGCTAGAGATGTTGGGGACGGGGAGCTGTTTTTT.

Details on this clonotype: A junction boundary mismatches the germline segment, possibly from a read error. The rearrangement links TRBV12-3 or TRBV12-4 to TRBJ1-1, with 7 bases that match TRBD1. This CDR3 is built from 14 residues. The CDR3 DNA follows: TGTGCCATCAGTGACAGGGTTGGGAACACTGAAGCTTTCTTT. Encoded protein: CAISDRVGNTEAFF.

Ten or more counts support this clonotype. V gene TRBV30 combines with J gene TRBJ2-7; D is undetermined. V was trimmed by 0 bases and J by 4 bases, leaving 4 bases between them. Germline V gene lookup returns CDR1 GTSNPN and CDR2 SVGIG (reference sequence). This CDR3 is built from 11 residues. CDR3 sequence reads: CAWSVLYEQYF. The CDR3 DNA reads as TGTGCCTGGAGTGTACTGTACGAGCAGTACTTC.

This clonotype has more than one count but fewer than ten. The chain employs TRBV12-3 or TRBV12-4 and TRBJ1-4; D gene ambiguous. Trimming cost V 3 bases and J 4 bases, with 9 bases left between them. The CDR3 has 14 amino acids. The CDR3 is CASSLNSYNEKLFF. For the CDR3, the DNA is TGTGCCAGCAGTTTGAACAGTTATAATGAAAAACTGTTTTTT.

This clonotype was seen repeatedly, ten times or more. The chain employs TRBV12-3 or TRBV12-4 and TRBJ1-4; possibly TRBD1 for D (6 bases). The CDR3 consists of 16 residues. Trimming left V 1 base short and J 2 bases short, with 11 bases between. The CDR3 protein is CASSLETRGTNEKLFF. The CDR3 region has the DNA TGTGCCAGCAGTTTAGAAACAAGGGGGACTAATGAAAAACTGTTTTTT.

This clonotype was detected only a few times. The chain combines TRBV2 with TRBJ2-3; 9 bases align to TRBD2. Germline V gene lookup returns CDR1 SNHLY and CDR2 FYNNEI. J lost 4 bases, V lost 7 bases, and 18 bases had no gene match. This CDR3 has 18 amino acids. CDR3 sequence reads: CASMGSSGGRWYADTQYF. As DNA, the CDR3 is TGTGCCAGCATGGGGAGTAGCGGGGGCCGGTGGTATGCAGATACGCAGTATTTT. Based on the CDR3 plus reference TRBV2 and TRBJ2-3, the full variable domain is EPEVTQTPSHQVTQMGQEVILRCVPISNHLYFYWYRQILGQKVEFLVSFYNNEISEKSEIFDDQFSVERPDGSNFTLKIRSTKLEDSAMYFCASMGSSGGRWYADTQYFGPGTRLTVL.

This clonotype was seen only a few times. The chain carries TRBV27 and TRBJ2-7; 7 bases map to TRBD2. Germline-derived CDR1 and CDR2 are MNHEY and SMNVEV (reference sequence). Unmatched junction bases numbered 13, after V lost 6 bases and J lost 2 bases. CDR3 length equals 16 residues. The CDR3 nucleotides are TGTGCCAGCAGCCCGGGACTATCAACTGCCGCCTACGAGCAGTACTTC. Amino acids: CASSPGLSTAAYEQYF.

This chain uses TRBV7-3 with TRBJ1-6; D remains unclear. CDR3 length equals 14 residues. Germline V gene sequence: CDR1 SGHTA, CDR2 FQGTGA. V was shortened by 2 bases and J by 10 bases, with 12 bases between the two germline ends. The CDR3 protein is CASSLGTLESPLHF. CDR3 nucleotides: TGTGCCAGCAGCTTAGGTACTCTGGAGTCACCCCTCCACTTT. Filled out from reference TRBV7-3 and TRBJ1-6, the complete variable domain reads GAGVSQTPSNKVTEKGKYVELRCDPISGHTALYWYRQSLGQGPEFLIYFQGTGAADDSGLPNDRFFAVRPEGSVSTLKIQRTERGDSAVYLCASSLGTLESPLHFGNGTRLTVT.